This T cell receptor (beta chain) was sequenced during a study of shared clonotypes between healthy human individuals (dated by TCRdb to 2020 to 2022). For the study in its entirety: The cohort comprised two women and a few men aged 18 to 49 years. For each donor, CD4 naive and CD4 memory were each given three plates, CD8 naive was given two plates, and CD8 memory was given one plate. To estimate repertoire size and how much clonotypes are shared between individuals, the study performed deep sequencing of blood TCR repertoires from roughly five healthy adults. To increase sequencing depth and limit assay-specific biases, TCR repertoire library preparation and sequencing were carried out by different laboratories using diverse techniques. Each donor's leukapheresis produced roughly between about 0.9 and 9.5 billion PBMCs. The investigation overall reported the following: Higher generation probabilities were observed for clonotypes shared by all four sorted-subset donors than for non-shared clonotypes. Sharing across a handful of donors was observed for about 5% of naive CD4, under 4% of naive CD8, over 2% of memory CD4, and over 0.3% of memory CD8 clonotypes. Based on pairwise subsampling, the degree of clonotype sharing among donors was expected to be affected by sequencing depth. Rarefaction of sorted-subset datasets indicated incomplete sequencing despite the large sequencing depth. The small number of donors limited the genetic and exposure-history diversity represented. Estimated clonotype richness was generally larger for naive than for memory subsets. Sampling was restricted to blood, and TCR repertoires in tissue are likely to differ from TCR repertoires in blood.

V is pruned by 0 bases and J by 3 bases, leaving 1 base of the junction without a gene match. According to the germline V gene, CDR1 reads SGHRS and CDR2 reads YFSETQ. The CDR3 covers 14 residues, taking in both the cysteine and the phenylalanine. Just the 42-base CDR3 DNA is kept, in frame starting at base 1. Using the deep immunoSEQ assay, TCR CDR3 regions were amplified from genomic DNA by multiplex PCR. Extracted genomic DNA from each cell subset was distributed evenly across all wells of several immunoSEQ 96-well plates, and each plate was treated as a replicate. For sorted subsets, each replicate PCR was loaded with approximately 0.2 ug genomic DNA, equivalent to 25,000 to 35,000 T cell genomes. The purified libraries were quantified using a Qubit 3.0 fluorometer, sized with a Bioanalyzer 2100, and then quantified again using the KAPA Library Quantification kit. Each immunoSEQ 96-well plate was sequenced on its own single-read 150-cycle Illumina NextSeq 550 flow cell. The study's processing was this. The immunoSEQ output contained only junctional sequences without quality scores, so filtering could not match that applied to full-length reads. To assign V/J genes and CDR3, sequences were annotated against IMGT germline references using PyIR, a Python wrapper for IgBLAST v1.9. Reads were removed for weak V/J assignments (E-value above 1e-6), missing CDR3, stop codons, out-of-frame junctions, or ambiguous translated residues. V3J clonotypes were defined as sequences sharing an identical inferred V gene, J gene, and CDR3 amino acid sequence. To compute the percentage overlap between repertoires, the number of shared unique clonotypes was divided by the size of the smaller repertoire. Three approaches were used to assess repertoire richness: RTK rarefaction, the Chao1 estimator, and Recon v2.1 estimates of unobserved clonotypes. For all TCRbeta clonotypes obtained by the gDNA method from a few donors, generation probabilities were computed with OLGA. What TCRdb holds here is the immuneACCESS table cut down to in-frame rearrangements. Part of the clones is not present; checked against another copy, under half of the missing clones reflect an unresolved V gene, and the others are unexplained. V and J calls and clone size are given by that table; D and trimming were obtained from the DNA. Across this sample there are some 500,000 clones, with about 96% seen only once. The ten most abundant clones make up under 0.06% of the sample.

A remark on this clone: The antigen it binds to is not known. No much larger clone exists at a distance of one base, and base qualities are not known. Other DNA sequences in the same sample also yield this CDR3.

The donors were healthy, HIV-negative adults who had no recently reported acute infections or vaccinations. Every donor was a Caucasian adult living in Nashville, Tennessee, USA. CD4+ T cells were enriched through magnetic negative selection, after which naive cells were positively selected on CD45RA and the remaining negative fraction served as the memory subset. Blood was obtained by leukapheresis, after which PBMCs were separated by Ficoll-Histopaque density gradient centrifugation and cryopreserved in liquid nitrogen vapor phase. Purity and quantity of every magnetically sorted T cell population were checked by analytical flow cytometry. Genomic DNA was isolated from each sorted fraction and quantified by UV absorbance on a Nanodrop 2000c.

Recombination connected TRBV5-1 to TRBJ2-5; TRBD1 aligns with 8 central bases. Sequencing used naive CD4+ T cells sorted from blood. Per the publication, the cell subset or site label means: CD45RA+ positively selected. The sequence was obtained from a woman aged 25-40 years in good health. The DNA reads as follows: TGCGCCAGCAGCTTGGGACAGGGGAAAGAGACCCAGTACTTC. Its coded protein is CASSLGQGKETQYF.